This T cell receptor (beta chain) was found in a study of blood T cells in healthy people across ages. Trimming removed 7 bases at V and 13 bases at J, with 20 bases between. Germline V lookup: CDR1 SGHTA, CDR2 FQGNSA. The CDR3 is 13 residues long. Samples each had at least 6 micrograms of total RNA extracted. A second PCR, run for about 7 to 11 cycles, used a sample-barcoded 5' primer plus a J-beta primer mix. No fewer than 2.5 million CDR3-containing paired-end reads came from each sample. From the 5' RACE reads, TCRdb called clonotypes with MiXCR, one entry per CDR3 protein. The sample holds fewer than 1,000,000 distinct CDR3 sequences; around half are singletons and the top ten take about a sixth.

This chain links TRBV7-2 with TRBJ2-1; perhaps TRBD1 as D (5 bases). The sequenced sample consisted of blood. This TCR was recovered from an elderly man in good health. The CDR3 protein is CASNSGPLETQFF. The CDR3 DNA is TGTGCCAGCAACTCAGGGCCTTTGGAGACCCAGTTCTTC.